A single sample is the source of the 22 T cell receptor beta chains below, sequenced in a study of shared clonotypes between healthy human individuals. Here immunoSEQ multiplex PCR was the method, and the copy in TCRdb shows in-frame clones only, minus some. Here the sample spans over a million clones, more than 60% being singletons. The sequenced sample consisted of memory CD4+ T cells sorted from blood. The subset is: CD45RA-negative fraction. The receptors originated from a man in his late teens or twenties in good health.

This clone was seen many times. This chain links TRBV5-1 with TRBJ1-6; D is uncertain. CDR1 and CDR2 from the germline V gene are SGHRS and YFSETQ. V was pared by 4 bases and J by 8 bases, with 10 bases between. This CDR3 is 13 amino acids long. The CDR3, as DNA: TGCGCCAGCAGCATACTGTCGGATTCACCCCTCCACTTT. Translating it yields CASSILSDSPLHF.

This clone showed up just a few times. The chain links TRBV5-1 to TRBJ2-2; 7 bases align to TRBD1. V was pared by 4 bases and J by 6 bases, with 6 bases of the junction left unmatched. From germline, CDR1 is SGHRS and CDR2 YFSETQ. The CDR3 is 14 residues long. The CDR3 region has the DNA TGCGCCAGCAGCGCTCGGACAGGTGCCGGGGAGCTGTTTTTT. This encodes CASSARTGAGELFF.

The chain combines TRBV6-6 with TRBJ2-5; D is ambiguous. The CDR3 loop spans 12 amino acids. The V end was cut by 2 bases, the J end by 5 bases, with 6 bases between. Per germline, CDR1 MNHNY and CDR2 SVGAGI (reference sequence). The CDR3 is CASSYRPETQYF. CDR3 DNA: TGTGCCAGCAGTTACCGACCGGAGACCCAGTACTTC.

The chain employs TRBV5-6 and TRBJ2-1; 7 nucleotides align to TRBD2. CDR1 and CDR2 (germline): SGHDT, YYEEEE. V dropped 4 bases and J dropped 9; count of bases not matched to a gene: 19. This CDR3 is built from 17 residues. In nucleotides, the CDR3 is TGTGCCAGCAGCCGACCGGACCAGCGGGATCCGAGGGGTGAGCAGTTCTTC. Residues: CASSRPDQRDPRGEQFF.

This clone came up once. The genes are TRBV2 and TRBJ2-5; TRBD2 matches at 8 bases. Trimming cost V 3 bases and J 1 base; bases outside gene matches: 4. There are 15 residues in the CDR3. Germline values: CDR1 SNHLY, CDR2 FYNNEI. CDR3 loop: CASSDVAGGQETQYF. In nucleotides, the CDR3 is TGTGCCAGCAGTGACGTGGCGGGGGGCCAAGAGACCCAGTACTTC.

There are many counts of this clone. For the CDR3, the DNA is TGTGCCAGCAGTTACAGACCCAACTCCTACGAGCAGTACTTC. It is translated as CASSYRPNSYEQYF. The chain is built from TRBV6-5 and TRBJ2-7; D not certain. The CDR3 consists of 14 residues. The germline V gene has CDR1 MNHEY and CDR2 SVGAGI. Trimming left V 2 bases short and J 0 bases short, with 8 bases between.

The V call is TRBV7-2, the J call TRBJ2-3, with a possible D match to TRBD2 (6 bases). CDR1 and CDR2 from the germline V gene are SGHTA and FQGNSA. Trimming stripped 1 base from V and 8 bases from J, with 10 bases between. The CDR3 runs to 13 residues. CDR3 loop: CASSLGLEVTQYF. CDR3 coding DNA: TGTGCCAGCAGCTTAGGACTAGAGGTTACGCAGTATTTT.

The chain employs TRBV5-5 and TRBJ1-6; D perhaps matches TRBD1 (5 bases). V was shortened by 2 bases and J by 4 bases, with 13 bases between the two germline ends. This CDR3 has 16 residues. CDR1 SGHKS and CDR2 YYEKEE come from the germline V gene (reference sequence). CDR3 residues: CASSFGGSPYNSPLHF. The CDR3, as DNA: TGTGCCAGCAGCTTTGGGGGGTCCCCTTATAATTCACCCCTCCACTTT.

In its sample, this clone was seen once. This rearrangement joins TRBV5-3 to TRBJ1-1, with a possible D match to TRBD1 (5 bases). TRBV5-3 is recorded as an ORF, its role being uncertain. V lost 1 base and J lost 3, with 10 bases in between. The CDR3 is made up of 14 amino acids. The CDR3, as DNA: TGTGCCAGAAGCTTGTTGGGGACTCACACTGAAGCTTTCTTT. Protein: CARSLLGTHTEAFF.

A remark on this clone: The germline gene is not matched at one end of the junction; a read error may be the cause. V gene TRBV28 combines with J gene TRBJ1-1, with TRBD1 as a possible D gene (5 bases). The germline gives CDR1 MDHEN, CDR2 SYDVKM. This CDR3 spans 13 amino acids. CDR3 DNA: TGTGCCGGCAGCTCAGGGATGGTAACTGAAGCTTTCTTT. Encoded protein: CAGSSGMVTEAFF.

V is TRBV9 and J is TRBJ2-1; no clear D. Germline V gives CDR1 SGDLS, CDR2 YYNGEE. The V end lost 2 bases, the J end lost 7 bases, and 19 bases lay between the germline ends. The CDR3 is 16 amino acids. This CDR3 reads CASSVAPGSSRNEQFF. The CDR3 region has the DNA TGTGCCAGCAGCGTCGCACCGGGCTCTTCGAGGAATGAGCAGTTCTTC.

This rearrangement joins TRBV28 to TRBJ1-2, with a possible D match to TRBD1 (5 bases). Germline CDR1 MDHEN, CDR2 SYDVKM. This CDR3 comprises 16 residues. The V gene lost 2 bases and the J gene lost 5 bases, with 18 bases spanning the gap. CDR3 nucleotides: TGTGCCAGCAGTTTAGCGGGGCTTGGTGGGGAATATGGCTACACCTTC. This translates into CASSLAGLGGEYGYTF.

The CDR3 loop is CASSLAPGLAGTNTGELFF. CDR3 sequence (DNA): TGTGCCAGCAGCTTGGCTCCGGGACTAGCGGGGACGAACACCGGGGAGCTGTTTTTT. This chain connects TRBV5-4 to TRBJ2-2; 13 positions agree with TRBD2. This CDR3 has 19 amino acids. V shed 0 bases, J shed 0 bases, and the junction held 5 bases outside the gene matches. Germline assignment: CDR1 SGHNT and CDR2 YYREEE (reference sequence).

V gene TRBV5-8 combines with J gene TRBJ2-3; weak D call: TRBD2 (6 bases). Trimming pared 7 bases from V and 1 base from J, leaving 10 bases between. Germline loops: CDR1 SGHTS, CDR2 YDEGEE. CDR3 length: 13 amino acids. CDR3 DNA: TGTGCCAGCCTAGCGATAGGCACAGATACGCAGTATTTT. Translated: CASLAIGTDTQYF. Full variable domain (outside the CDR3, taken from reference TRBV5-8 and TRBJ2-3): EAGVTQSPTHLIKTRGQQATLRCSPISGHTSVYWYQQALGLGLQFLLWYDEGEERNRGNFPPRFSGRQFPNYSSELNVNALELEDSALYLCASLAIGTDTQYFGPGTRLTVL.

The V gene is TRBV9, the J gene TRBJ1-2; D is perhaps TRBD1 (5 bases). Trimming took off 4 bases at V and 3 bases at J, with 13 bases between the two ends. In germline, CDR1 is SGDLS, CDR2 YYNGEE. The CDR3 totals 14 residues. The CDR3 sequence: CASSMDGGYYGYTF. CDR3 in DNA: TGTGCCAGCAGCATGGACGGGGGGTACTATGGCTACACCTTC.

The genes are TRBV2 and TRBJ1-6; D is uncertain. This CDR3 is built from 11 residues. Trimming stripped 5 bases from V and 6 bases from J, with 2 bases between. Germline CDR1 and CDR2: SNHLY and FYNNEI. This CDR3 is CASSPNSPLHF. The CDR3 DNA reads TGTGCCAGCAGTCCTAATTCACCCCTCCACTTT.

The chain couples TRBV15 to TRBJ1-1, with D hard to call. Germline V CDR1 and CDR2: LNHNV, YYDKDF (reference sequence). The CDR3 runs 15 residues. V lost 0 bases to trimming and J lost 1 base, with 9 bases between them. The CDR3, as DNA: TGTGCCACCAGCAGAGACAGAAGCTGGAACACTGAAGCTTTCTTT. This codes for CATSRDRSWNTEAFF.

This clone has a single count. The chain carries TRBV6-6 and TRBJ2-7; 9 positions agree with TRBD2. J was trimmed by 6 bases and V by 8 bases; bases with no gene match: 14. Germline CDR1 is MNHNY and CDR2 is SVGAGI (reference sequence). The CDR3 length is 15 residues. This CDR3 reads CASLGLAGPLGEQYF. The DNA of the CDR3 is TGTGCCAGCCTTGGTCTAGCGGGGCCTCTAGGCGAGCAGTACTTC.

V gene TRBV27 combines with J gene TRBJ2-1, with a possible D match to TRBD1 (6 bases). Deletions cut 5 bases from V and 5 bases from J, with 16 bases between. The CDR3 spans 15 residues. Germline V gene data show CDR1 as MNHEY and CDR2 as SMNVEV (reference sequence). The CDR3 sequence is CASSDPGHTNNEQFF. CDR3 DNA: TGTGCCAGCAGTGATCCGGGACACACTAACAATGAGCAGTTCTTC.

The chain employs TRBV9 and TRBJ2-5; 9 positions match TRBD1. The J segment lost 2 bases and the V segment lost 0 bases, leaving 5 bases of the junction unmatched. Germline V CDR1 and CDR2: SGDLS, YYNGEE. The CDR3 consists of 16 residues. CDR3 in amino acids: CASSVAGQGRQETQYF. CDR3 DNA sequence: TGTGCCAGCAGCGTAGCCGGACAGGGGAGGCAAGAGACCCAGTACTTC.

This clone was found once. The chain couples TRBV7-9 to TRBJ2-7, with 11 bases that match TRBD1. Germline lookup yields CDR1 SEHNR and CDR2 FQNEAQ (reference sequence). V lost 3 bases and J lost 1; bases outside the gene matches: 5. The CDR3 totals 16 residues. The CDR3 is CASSLGDRGISYEQYF. In DNA form, the CDR3 reads TGTGCCAGCAGCTTGGGGGACAGGGGGATTTCCTACGAGCAGTACTTC.

The chain carries TRBV7-8 and TRBJ2-1; TRBD2 aligns across 10 bases. CDR3 length equals 17 residues. CDR1 is SGHVS and CDR2 is FQNEAQ in the germline V gene. J gave up 6 bases and V 2 bases, and 10 bases lay outside the gene matches. This CDR3 is CASSLSQAGGVLNEQFF. CDR3 DNA: TGTGCCAGCAGCTTATCGCAAGCGGGGGGGGTTCTCAATGAGCAGTTCTTC.